The 26 T cell receptor beta chains below come from one sample, sequenced in a study of T-cell reconstitution after alpha-beta-depleted transplantation in children. Researchers prepared the TCRbeta library using unique molecular identifiers, the study reports. TCRdb itself ran the PCR reads through MiXCR, one entry per CDR3 protein. The data show some 340,000 distinct CDR3 sequences, about 9.3% seen once. This specimen consisted of PBMCs from the stem cell graft donor, obtained from the stem cell graft. These receptor sequences come from a human donor who donated a stem cell graft to a child with acute lymphoblastic leukemia.

There are a few counts of this clonotype. This CDR3 is CATSDPYTTGVDTDTQYF. The CDR3 DNA follows: TGTGCCACCAGTGATCCGTATACTACAGGGGTAGACACAGATACGCAGTATTTT. This sequence joins TRBV24-1 and TRBJ2-3; the match to TRBD1 covers 7 bases. Germline V lookup: CDR1 KGHDR, CDR2 SFDVKD. J lost 2 bases, V lost 3 bases, and 13 bases had no gene match. The CDR3 totals 18 residues.

This clonotype was detected only a few times. The rearrangement links TRBV4-3 to TRBJ2-5; no clear D. Trimming left V 1 base short and J 5 bases short, with 8 bases between. The CDR3 is made up of 13 amino acids. The germline gives CDR1 LGHNA, CDR2 YSLEER. The CDR3 coding sequence is TGCGCCAGCAGCCAAGGAAGGCGGGAGACCCAGTACTTC. Amino acid sequence: CASSQGRRETQYF.

This clonotype has only a few counts. The chain links TRBV10-1 to TRBJ2-3; 11 nucleotides agree with TRBD2. V lost 10 bases and J lost 4; bases outside the gene matches: 7. The CDR3 loop spans 14 amino acids. Germline V CDR1 and CDR2: WNHNN, SYGVQD (reference sequence). DNA for the CDR3: TGCGCCACCAAACTAGCGGGAGACGCAGATACGCAGTATTTT. It translates to CATKLAGDADTQYF.

The chain couples TRBV4-2 to TRBJ2-7, with TRBD1 matching over 10 bases. The CDR3 totals 15 residues. The trim removed 3 bases at V and 0 bases at J, leaving 2 bases unmatched. Germline values: CDR1 LGHNA, CDR2 YNFKEQ. CDR3 coding DNA: TGTGCCAGCAGCCAGCGGGACAGGGGCTCCTACGAGCAGTACTTC. Encoded protein: CASSQRDRGSYEQYF.

This clonotype was counted only a few times. The chain is built from TRBV4-3 and TRBJ2-7; 12 bases match TRBD2. V shed 1 base, J shed 2 bases, and the junction held 3 bases outside the gene matches. This CDR3 is 16 amino acids long. Germline CDR1 reads LGHNA; CDR2 reads YSLEER. The CDR3 here is CASSQGRLAGAYEQYF. DNA of the CDR3: TGCGCCAGCAGCCAAGGAAGACTAGCGGGAGCCTACGAGCAGTACTTC.

Many counts were recorded for this clonotype. The chain joins TRBV6-6 to TRBJ2-2; D gene ambiguous. The V gene's germline CDR1 is MNHNY and CDR2 SVGAGI (reference sequence). V lost 7 bases to trimming and J lost 7 bases, with 7 bases between them. The CDR3 has 11 amino acids. CDR3 sequence (DNA): TGTGCCAGCATCCTTCACGGGGAGCTGTTTTTT. Protein product: CASILHGELFF.

There are many counts of this clonotype. This sequence joins TRBV20-1 and TRBJ2-7; D is perhaps TRBD1 or TRBD2 (5 bases each). CDR1 is DFQATT, CDR2 SNEGSKA, per germline (reference sequence). The V end lost 6 bases, the J end lost 3 bases, and 12 bases lay between the germline ends. CDR3 size: 12 residues. CDR3 sequence reads: CSASGANYEQYF. The CDR3 nucleotides are TGCAGTGCGTCCGGGGCAAACTACGAGCAGTACTTC.

The rearrangement links TRBV7-9 to TRBJ2-5, with D hard to call. CDR1 is SEHNR, CDR2 FQNEAQ, per germline (reference sequence). The CDR3 runs 14 residues. V was shortened by 5 bases and J by 4 bases, with 14 bases between the two germline ends. The CDR3 is CASSNPARGETQYF. CDR3 DNA sequence: TGTGCCAGCAGCAACCCAGCGAGAGGAGAGACCCAGTACTTC.

This clonotype was observed a handful of times. J is TRBJ2-2 and V is TRBV24-1, with a possible D match to TRBD2 (6 bases). This CDR3 is 21 amino acids long. Trimming took 4 bases from V and 4 from J, leaving 30 bases between them. Germline V lookup: CDR1 KGHDR, CDR2 SFDVKD. Here the CDR3 DNA reads TGTGCCACCAGTGACCCTACGACCCTTGGATTCGGGGGAGCTAGCACCGGGGAGCTGTTTTTT. Its protein product is CATSDPTTLGFGGASTGELFF.

The CDR3 region has the DNA TGTGCCAGCAGCTTGAGAGGGGGGAGAACTGAAGCTTTCTTT. This encodes CASSLRGGRTEAFF. The rearrangement uses TRBV5-4 and TRBJ1-1; possible D gene TRBD1, 6 bases. The length of the CDR3 is 14 residues. Germline CDR1 is SGHNT and CDR2 is YYREEE (reference sequence). V was trimmed by 1 base and J by 5 bases, leaving 12 bases between them.

The sample holds many counts of this clonotype. The rearrangement joins TRBV7-2 to TRBJ2-7; D gene uncertain. This CDR3 has 17 amino acids. The V end was cut by 4 bases, the J end by 6 bases, with 25 bases between. Germline V lookup: CDR1 SGHTA, CDR2 FQGNSA. CDR3 in DNA: TGTGCCAGCAGCTCCCCGCGCTTTGGCAGGACCACGGTCGAGCAGTACTTC. This translates into CASSSPRFGRTTVEQYF.

The V call is TRBV29-1, the J call TRBJ2-7; 7 bases are a match to TRBD2. Per germline, CDR1 SQVTM and CDR2 ANQGSEA. The CDR3 has 13 amino acids. The V and J ends lost 5 bases and 4 bases, in that order; junction bases with no gene match: 8. CDR3 sequence reads: CSVPGGRSYEQYF. Written as DNA, the CDR3 is TGCAGCGTTCCGGGGGGTAGGAGTTACGAGCAGTACTTC.

This clonotype was observed a handful of times. J is TRBJ2-3 and V is TRBV12-3 or TRBV12-4; 12 bases fit TRBD2. J lost 5 bases, V lost 5 bases, and 5 bases had no gene match. This CDR3 comprises 15 residues. CDR3 sequence: CASSKLAGGRDTQYF. The CDR3 DNA is TGTGCCAGCAGTAAGCTAGCGGGAGGGCGAGATACGCAGTATTTT.

This clonotype appeared a few times. The chain joins TRBV9 to TRBJ2-7; D possibly matches TRBD1 or TRBD2 (5 bases each). In germline, CDR1 is SGDLS, CDR2 YYNGEE. The germline V and J ends were trimmed by 3 bases and 6 bases, with 25 bases remaining between them. This CDR3 has 17 residues. The CDR3 sequence is CASSETGALPGGGEQYF. DNA of the CDR3: TGTGCCAGCAGCGAGACCGGGGCCCTCCCCGGAGGCGGCGAGCAGTACTTC.

Many counts were recorded for this clonotype. The chain carries TRBV12-3 or TRBV12-4 and TRBJ2-7; 9 positions agree with TRBD2. CDR3 length: 15 residues. V dropped 3 bases and J dropped 5; count of bases not matched to a gene: 8. CDR3 coding DNA: TGTGCCAGCAGTTTCTTCCCTAGCGGGGTGAACGAGCAGTACTTC. Amino acids: CASSFFPSGVNEQYF.

The V call is TRBV5-5, the J call TRBJ2-3; D is ambiguous. This CDR3 comprises 15 residues. From germline, CDR1 is SGHKS and CDR2 YYEKEE (reference sequence). Trimming took 4 bases from V and 0 from J, leaving 12 bases between them. CDR3: CASSPRSLSTDTQYF. The CDR3 DNA reads as TGTGCCAGCAGCCCCCGTTCCCTTAGCACAGATACGCAGTATTTT.

The table lists this clonotype with a few counts. The chain links TRBV4-1 to TRBJ1-4; D is unresolved. Between the trimmed V and J ends, which lost 3 bases and 11 bases, there was a span of 13 bases. The CDR3 has 13 residues. Germline CDR1 is MGHRA and CDR2 is YSYEKL. The DNA for the CDR3 is TGCGCCAGCAGCCAGACGGTCATCGGGAAACTGTTTTTT. Protein: CASSQTVIGKLFF.

The chain links TRBV5-1 to TRBJ2-7, with D perhaps TRBD2 (5 bases). The CDR3 loop spans 12 amino acids. V was cut by 4 bases and J by 6 bases, with 11 bases left in between. Germline values: CDR1 SGHRS, CDR2 YFSETQ. CDR3 sequence reads: CASSTTGVEQYF. The CDR3 DNA reads as TGCGCCAGCAGCACGACCGGGGTCGAGCAGTACTTC.

There are a few counts of this clonotype. CDR3 bases: TGTGCCAGCAGTTACGGGGGACTCACTGAAGCTTTCTTT. It specifies CASSYGGLTEAFF. The chain uses TRBV6-5 and TRBJ1-1, with D tentatively TRBD1 (5 bases). Germline CDR1 MNHEY, CDR2 SVGAGI. The CDR3 consists of 13 residues. Trimming stripped 2 bases from V and 4 bases from J, with 8 bases between.

About this clonotype itself: A much larger clone is a single base away; this may be a read error. The V call is TRBV5-4, the J call TRBJ2-3; 11 bases are shared with TRBD1. The CDR3 covers 14 residues. V was pared by 6 bases and J by 9 bases, with 9 bases of the junction left unmatched. Per the germline V gene, CDR1 is SGHNT and CDR2 is YYREEE (reference sequence). CDR3 region: CASTPDRGPNTQYF. DNA of the CDR3: TGTGCCAGCACCCCGGACAGGGGGCCTAACACGCAGTATTTT.

This clonotype was counted between two and nine times. The chain links TRBV7-2 to TRBJ2-3; D gene ambiguous. The germline gives CDR1 SGHTA, CDR2 FQGNSA. The CDR3 length is 12 residues. Trimming removed 4 bases at V and 11 bases at J, with 13 bases between. CDR3 residues: CASSSPGFEQYF. In DNA, the CDR3 is TGTGCCAGCAGCTCCCCCGGGTTTGAGCAGTATTTT. Looking up the rest from reference TRBV7-2 and TRBJ2-3 gives the full variable domain: GAGVSQSPSNKVTEKGKDVELRCDPISGHTALYWYRQSLGQGLEFLIYFQGNSAPDKSGLPSDRFSAERTGGSVSTLTIQRTQQEDSAVYLCASSSPGFEQYFGPGTRLTVL.

This clonotype was seen a single time. The chain links TRBV10-3 to TRBJ2-7; the D is unclear. With 3 bases removed from V and 0 bases from J, the gap between germline ends came to 12 bases. Germline V CDR1 and CDR2: ENHRY, SYGVKD. The CDR3 is made up of 15 amino acids. The CDR3 DNA is TGTGCCATCAGTGATGCGCGTTTCAGCTCCTACGAGCAGTACTTC. Its protein product is CAISDARFSSYEQYF.

The chain uses TRBV15 and TRBJ2-5, with 10 bases aligning to TRBD2. The length of the CDR3 is 20 residues. After removal of 0 bases from V and 0 bases from J, the junction contained 13 bases not matched to a gene. Germline CDR1 reads LNHNV; CDR2 reads YYDKDF (reference sequence). The CDR3 is CATSRDSPGLARRYQETQYF. CDR3 coding DNA: TGTGCCACCAGCAGAGATTCTCCGGGACTAGCGAGAAGGTACCAAGAGACCCAGTACTTC.

The chain recombines TRBV6-1 with TRBJ1-5, with 10 nucleotides matching TRBD1. With 6 bases clipped from V and 6 bases from J, the junction kept 8 bases outside the gene matches. This CDR3 has 15 amino acids. In germline, CDR1 is MNHNS, CDR2 SASEGT. CDR3 sequence reads: CASRDRQGAAQPQHF. CDR3 sequence (DNA): TGTGCCAGCAGAGACAGACAGGGGGCGGCTCAGCCCCAGCATTTT.

This clonotype occurred many times. The DNA for the CDR3 is TGCAGTGCTAGGGCGGGAGGGCCGTACAATGAGCAGTTCTTC. Its translation is CSARAGGPYNEQFF. The V gene is TRBV20-1, the J gene TRBJ2-1, with 9 nucleotides matching TRBD2. CDR1 is DFQATT, CDR2 SNEGSKA, per germline (reference sequence). V lost 3 bases to trimming and J lost 4 bases; unmatched junction nucleotides: 4. The CDR3 has 14 amino acids.

This rearrangement joins TRBV11-2 to TRBJ2-1, with TRBD2 identical over 7 bases. Germline V lookup: CDR1 SGHAT, CDR2 FQNNGV. The CDR3 has 16 residues. Trimming at V came to 1 base and at J to 8 bases, leaving 11 bases not matched to a gene. The CDR3 reads CASSLVLAARVDEQFF. CDR3 nucleotides: TGTGCCAGCAGCTTAGTGCTAGCGGCACGCGTCGATGAGCAGTTCTTC. Looking up the rest from reference TRBV11-2 and TRBJ2-1 gives the full variable domain: EAGVAQSPRYKIIEKRQSVAFWCNPISGHATLYWYQQILGQGPKLLIQFQNNGVVDDSQLPKDRFSAERLKGVDSTLKIQPAKLEDSAVYLCASSLVLAARVDEQFFGPGTRLTVL.